These 7 T cell receptor beta chains were all obtained from the same sample, sequenced in a study of T cell repertoires in cytomegalovirus infection (dated by TCRdb to about 2019). Sequencing instrument: Illumina HiSeq 1500. Using fastp at Q25 and MiXCR, TCRdb reprocessed the public reads and kept productive beta chains. Duplicate CDR3 protein sequences are folded into a single record with the most common DNA and genes. This sample holds a few hundred thousand distinct CDR3 sequences; more than 9% were observed only once. The top ten hold 3.5% to 4.5% of the sample. The source material was PBMCs. The receptors derive from a human donor in good health (CMV status not recorded). Some clones in this sample may be carry-over from other donors' samples.

This clonotype was seen many times. The chain joins TRBV7-7 to TRBJ2-1; 10 bases line up with TRBD2. This CDR3 contains 16 residues. Trimming removed 1 base from V and 5 bases from J; junction bases left unmatched: 5. Germline CDR1 and CDR2: SSHAT and FNYEAQ (reference sequence). The CDR3 DNA follows: TGTGCCAGCAGCTTAGGGAGCGGGGGGGCCCACAATGAGCAGTTCTTC. This gives the protein CASSLGSGGAHNEQFF. Drawing the rest from reference TRBV7-7 and TRBJ2-1, the complete variable domain is GAGVSQSPRYKVTKRGQDVTLRCDPISSHATLYWYQQALGQGPEFLTYFNYEAQPDKSGLPSDRFSAERPEGSISTLTIQRTEQRDSAMYRCASSLGSGGAHNEQFFGPGTRLTVL.

The genes are TRBV28 and TRBJ1-1, with D perhaps TRBD1 (5 bases). Germline V lookup: CDR1 MDHEN, CDR2 SYDVKM. The CDR3 runs to 11 residues. V was trimmed by 7 bases and J by 5 bases, leaving 8 bases between them. The CDR3 DNA reads as TGTGCCAGCAATTGGGGGACTGAAGCTTTCTTT. Translating gives CASNWGTEAFF.

The chain combines TRBV9 with TRBJ1-1, with 8 bases identical to TRBD1. CDR1 is SGDLS, CDR2 YYNGEE, per germline. This CDR3 spans 15 amino acids. J lost 9 bases, V lost 0 bases, and 10 bases had no gene match. CDR3 nucleotide sequence: TGTGCCAGCAGCGTAGATCCCGGACAGGGAAGTCAAGCTTTCTTT. Amino acid sequence: CASSVDPGQGSQAFF. Using reference TRBV9 and TRBJ1-1 for the parts outside the CDR3, the full variable domain is DSGVTQTPKHLITATGQRVTLRCSPRSGDLSVYWYQQSLDQGLQFLIQYYNGEERAKGNILERFSAQQFPDLHSELNLSSLELGDSALYFCASSVDPGQGSQAFFGQGTRLTVV.

The chain has TRBV6-1 and TRBJ1-5; 10 nucleotides line up with TRBD1. The CDR3 runs to 14 residues. Germline CDR1 reads MNHNS; CDR2 reads SASEGT. Trimming removed 6 bases from V and 11 bases from J; junction bases left unmatched: 10. The CDR3 sequence is CASSPDRGQLSQHF. In nucleotides, the CDR3 is TGTGCCAGCAGCCCTGACAGGGGGCAGTTGTCCCAGCATTTT.

This sequence joins TRBV19 and TRBJ2-5; a possible D gene is TRBD1 (6 bases). The V gene lost 1 base and the J gene lost 2 bases, with 11 bases spanning the gap. This CDR3 comprises 15 residues. Germline-derived CDR1 and CDR2 are LNHDA and SQIVND (reference sequence). CDR3 sequence reads: CASSIGAQGQETQYF. The DNA of the CDR3 is TGTGCCAGTAGTATAGGAGCTCAGGGGCAAGAGACCCAGTACTTC.

This clonotype was recorded a few times. This chain joins TRBV18 and TRBJ1-6; D is unresolved. The CDR3 covers 14 residues. Germline V lookup: CDR1 KGHSH, CDR2 LQKENI. Trimming pared 4 bases from V and 5 bases from J, leaving 9 bases between. For the CDR3, the DNA is TGTGCCAGCTCACGGCGGGAGGATAATTCACCCCTCCACTTT. This gives the protein CASSRREDNSPLHF.

This chain's CDR3 is CASSYGGGSYGYTF. The CDR3 bases are TGTGCCAGCAGCTATGGCGGGGGAAGCTATGGCTACACCTTC. V is TRBV12-3 or TRBV12-4 and J is TRBJ1-2; D may be TRBD1 (5 bases). The CDR3 has 14 residues. With 6 bases removed from V and 4 bases from J, the gap between germline ends came to 15 bases.